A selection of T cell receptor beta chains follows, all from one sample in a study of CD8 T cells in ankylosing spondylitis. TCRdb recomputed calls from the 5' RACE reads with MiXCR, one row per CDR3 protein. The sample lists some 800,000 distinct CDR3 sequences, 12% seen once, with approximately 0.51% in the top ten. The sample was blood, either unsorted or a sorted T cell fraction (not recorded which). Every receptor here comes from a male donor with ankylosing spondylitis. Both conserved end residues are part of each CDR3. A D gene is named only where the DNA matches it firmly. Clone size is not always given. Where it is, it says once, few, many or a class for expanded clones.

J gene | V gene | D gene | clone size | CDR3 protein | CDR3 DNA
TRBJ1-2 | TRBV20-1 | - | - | CSARGLYGYTF | TGCAGTGCTAGGGGGCTCTATGGCTACACCTTC
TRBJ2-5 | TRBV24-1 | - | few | CATSDRKMGQETQYF | TGTGCCACCAGTGACCGAAAGATGGGGCAAGAGACCCAGTACTTC
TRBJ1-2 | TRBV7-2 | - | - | CASRGGSNYGYTF | TGTGCCAGCAGGGGGGGATCTAACTATGGCTACACCTTC
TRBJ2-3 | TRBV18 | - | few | CASSPPGFLSTDTQYF | TGTGCCAGCTCACCACCAGGTTTCCTTAGCACAGATACGCAGTATTTT
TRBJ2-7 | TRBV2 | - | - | CASRVYEQYF | TGTGCCAGCAGGGTATACGAGCAGTACTTC
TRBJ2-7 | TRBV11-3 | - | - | CASSVEYDGEQYF | TGTGCCAGCAGCGTAGAGTATGACGGGGAGCAGTACTTC
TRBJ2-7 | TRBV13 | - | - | CASRSLGYDGEQYF | TGTGCCAGCAGGAGTTTGGGGTATGATGGGGAGCAGTACTTC
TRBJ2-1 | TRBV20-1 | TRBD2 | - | CSARGTSGARNEQFF | TGCAGTGCTAGAGGGACTAGCGGGGCCAGGAATGAGCAGTTCTTC
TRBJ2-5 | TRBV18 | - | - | CASSPLNRPGETQYF | TGTGCCAGCTCACCATTAAACAGGCCGGGTGAGACCCAGTACTTC
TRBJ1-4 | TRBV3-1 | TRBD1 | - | CASSHHDRANEKLFF | TGTGCCAGCAGCCACCACGACAGGGCTAATGAAAAACTGTTTTTT
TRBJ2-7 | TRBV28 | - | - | CASSFWQAKQYF | TGTGCCAGCAGTTTTTGGCAGGCCAAGCAGTACTTC
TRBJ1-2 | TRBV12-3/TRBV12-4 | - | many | CASSSIDGFYGYTF | TGTGCCAGCAGCTCCATTGACGGATTCTATGGCTACACCTTC
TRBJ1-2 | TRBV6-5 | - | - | CASSSEGGYTF | TGTGCCAGCAGTTCTGAGGGTGGCTACACCTTC
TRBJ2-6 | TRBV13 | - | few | CASSWMTGANVLTF | TGTGCCAGCAGCTGGATGACTGGGGCCAACGTCCTGACTTTC
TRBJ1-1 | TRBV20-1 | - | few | CSGRDPNTEAFF | TGCAGTGGTAGGGACCCGAACACTGAAGCTTTCTTT
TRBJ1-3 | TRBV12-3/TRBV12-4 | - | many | CASSLRRQGRGNTIYF | TGTGCCAGCAGTTTGAGGCGCCAGGGGAGGGGAAACACCATATATTTT
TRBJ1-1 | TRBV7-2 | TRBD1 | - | CASSRETGAAFF | TGTGCCAGCAGCCGGGAGACAGGGGCAGCTTTCTTT
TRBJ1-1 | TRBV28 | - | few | CASSLRGLEAFF | TGTGCCAGCAGTTTACGCGGTCTCGAAGCTTTCTTT
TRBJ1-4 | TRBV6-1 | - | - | CASSEPHRATNEKLFF | TGTGCCAGCAGTGAACCCCACAGAGCAACTAATGAAAAACTGTTTTTT
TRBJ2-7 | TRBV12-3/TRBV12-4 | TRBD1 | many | CASSWIPGQEPYEQYF | TGTGCCAGCAGTTGGATTCCGGGACAGGAACCCTACGAGCAGTACTTC
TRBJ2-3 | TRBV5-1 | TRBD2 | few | CASSRGLTSGGRGDTQYF | TGCGCCAGCTCGAGGGGCCTTACTAGCGGGGGACGAGGAGATACGCAGTATTTT
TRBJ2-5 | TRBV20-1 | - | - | CSARWGEATQYF | TGCAGTGCCAGATGGGGTGAGGCGACCCAGTACTTC
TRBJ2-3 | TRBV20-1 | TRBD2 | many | CSAIGLAEEYSTDTQYF | TGCAGTGCTATCGGACTAGCGGAAGAGTATAGCACAGATACGCAGTATTTT
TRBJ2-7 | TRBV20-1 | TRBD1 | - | CSAGPQGATRGMSYEQYF | TGCAGTGCGGGACCACAGGGGGCGACCCGGGGAATGTCCTACGAGCAGTACTTC